The 14 T cell receptor beta chains below all came from one sample that was sequenced in a study of blood T cell repertoires in COVID-19. This table comes from immunoSEQ multiplex PCR, and its TCRdb copy is limited to in-frame clones, with some not included. The sample holds approximately 210,000 clones, more than 80% seen once. Specimen: peripheral blood. The receptors derive from a woman of 80 years or more with COVID-19, enrolled during active disease.

The V call is TRBV5-1, the J call TRBJ2-5; 8 nucleotides align to TRBD1. The CDR3 covers 17 residues. The junction had 14 bases not matched to a gene; V was cut back by 3 bases and J by 4 bases. The V gene's germline CDR1 is SGHRS and CDR2 YFSETQ. The CDR3 bases are TGCGCCAGCAGCTATCGGACAGGGACCCCCCTGATAGAGACCCAGTACTTC. Protein: CASSYRTGTPLIETQYF. The whole variable domain, filled in from reference TRBV5-1 and TRBJ2-5, reads KAGVTQTPRYLIKTRGQQVTLSCSPISGHRSVSWYQQTPGQGLQFLFEYFSETQRNKGNFPGRFSGRQFSNSRSEMNVSTLELGDSALYLCASSYRTGTPLIETQYFGPGTRLLVL.

The chain has TRBV5-6 and TRBJ1-5; D not certain. The CDR3 length is 14 residues. The germline gives CDR1 SGHDT, CDR2 YYEEEE. Trimming left V 6 bases short and J 7 bases short, with 17 bases between. The CDR3 here is CASTLGGLGQPQHF. As DNA, the CDR3 is TGTGCCAGCACCCTGGGAGGGTTGGGGCAGCCCCAGCATTTT.

The CDR3: CASSYGQGAYEQYF. CDR3 nucleotides: TGTGCCAGCAGTTACGGACAGGGCGCCTACGAGCAGTACTTC. The chain uses TRBV5-5 and TRBJ2-7; 8 bases are a match to TRBD1. The CDR3 runs 14 residues. The V and J ends lost 5 bases and 2 bases, in that order; junction bases with no gene match: 6. The germline V gene has CDR1 SGHKS and CDR2 YYEKEE (reference sequence).

The chain uses TRBV6-5 and TRBJ2-7; tentative D call: TRBD1 (5 bases). The CDR3 consists of 13 residues. Trimming took 7 bases from V and 1 from J, leaving 11 bases between them. Germline V CDR1 and CDR2: MNHEY, SVGAGI. CDR3: CASTPPGSYEQYF. CDR3 DNA sequence: TGTGCCAGCACCCCTCCAGGGTCCTACGAGCAGTACTTC.

V is TRBV5-1 and J is TRBJ1-1; 10 bases match TRBD1. The V and J ends lost 0 bases and 4 bases, in that order; junction bases with no gene match: 6. Germline V lookup: CDR1 SGHRS, CDR2 YFSETQ. This CDR3 is 16 amino acids long. The CDR3 sequence is CASSLAGGQGSTEAFF. The DNA for the CDR3 is TGCGCCAGCAGCTTGGCCGGGGGACAGGGGAGCACTGAAGCTTTCTTT.

The chain has TRBV3-1 (or the pseudogene TRBV3-2) and TRBJ1-4; 7 nucleotides match TRBD1. Germline V gene data show CDR1 as LGHDT and CDR2 as YNNKEL (reference sequence). The CDR3 sequence is 13 residues long. V was pared by 6 bases and J by 7 bases, with 5 bases of the junction left unmatched. Written as DNA, the CDR3 is TGTGCCAGCAGGCACAGGGGACGTGAAAAACTGTTTTTT. Translated, it gives CASRHRGREKLFF.

The J gene is TRBJ2-7, the V gene TRBV19, with TRBD1 as a possible D gene (6 bases). The CDR3 is 14 amino acids. The germline V and J ends were trimmed by 6 bases and 5 bases, with 17 bases remaining between them. Germline loops: CDR1 LNHDA, CDR2 SQIVND (reference sequence). The CDR3 nucleotides are TGTGCCAGTAGCCAACAGGGTTCCTTGGACGAGCAGTACTTC. As protein: CASSQQGSLDEQYF.

The rearrangement links TRBV11-2 to TRBJ1-6; 8 nucleotides align to TRBD1. The germline V gene has CDR1 SGHAT and CDR2 FQNNGV. J gave up 8 bases and V 5 bases, and 8 bases lay outside the gene matches. There are 15 residues in the CDR3. As DNA, the CDR3 is TGTGCCAGCAGCACGCGACAGGGGTGGGATTCACCCCTCCACTTT. Amino acids: CASSTRQGWDSPLHF.

This clone was seen once. The V call is TRBV19, the J call TRBJ2-1, with 16 positions matching TRBD2. In germline, CDR1 is LNHDA, CDR2 SQIVND (reference sequence). With 6 bases clipped from V and 0 bases from J, the junction kept 8 bases outside the gene matches. CDR3 length: 19 amino acids. Here the CDR3 DNA reads TGTGCCAGTAGATCGGGGGGACTAGCGGGAGGGATCTCCTACAATGAGCAGTTCTTC. Translated: CASRSGGLAGGISYNEQFF. The full variable domain, completed using reference TRBV19 and TRBJ2-1, is DGGITQSPKYLFRKEGQNVTLSCEQNLNHDAMYWYRQDPGQGLRLIYYSQIVNDFQKGDIAEGYSVSREKKESFPLTVTSAQKNPTAFYLCASRSGGLAGGISYNEQFFGPGTRLTVL.

In DNA form, the CDR3 reads TGTGCCAGCAGCGTCGGACTAGCGGGAGTCGACAATGAGCAGTTCTTC. Its protein product is CASSVGLAGVDNEQFF. The chain carries TRBV9 and TRBJ2-1; 13 nucleotides agree with TRBD2. CDR1 and CDR2 (germline): SGDLS, YYNGEE. This CDR3 is 16 amino acids long. V gave up 2 bases and J gave up 5 bases; unmatched junction bases: 4.

The genes are TRBV6-6 and TRBJ2-7, with 9 bases fitting TRBD1. Germline CDR1 MNHNY, CDR2 SVGAGI (reference sequence). The V segment lost 8 bases and the J segment 5 bases; nucleotides outside the gene matches: 4. The CDR3 spans 12 residues. The CDR3 bases are TGTGCCAGCGGACGGACAGGGGACGAGCAGTACTTC. It yields the protein CASGRTGDEQYF.

The chain carries TRBV15 and TRBJ2-7; no clear D gene. The germline V gene encodes CDR1 LNHNV and CDR2 YYDKDF (reference sequence). This CDR3 has 13 residues. Trimming shortened V by 1 base and J by 4 bases, and 8 bases separated the two germline ends. In DNA, the CDR3 is TGTGCCACCAGCAGAGGCGGTACTTACGAGCAGTACTTC. Translation gives CATSRGGTYEQYF.

As for this clone: Possible read error: a much larger clone is one base away. Other DNA sequences from this sample encode an identical CDR3 as well. This chain links TRBV6-1 with TRBJ1-4; unclear D gene. V was pared by 2 bases and J by 7 bases, with 8 bases between. CDR1 MNHNS and CDR2 SASEGT come from the germline V gene. There are 13 residues in the CDR3. The CDR3 nucleotides read TGTGCCAGCAGTGAATTCGCAGGTGAAAAACTGTTTTTT. This encodes CASSEFAGEKLFF.

The CDR3 here is CASSIRDRGEQETQYF. DNA of the CDR3: TGTGCCAGTAGTATCCGGGACAGGGGTGAGCAAGAGACCCAGTACTTC. V is TRBV19 and J is TRBJ2-5; 10 bases agree with TRBD1. The junction had 6 bases not matched to a gene; V was cut back by 3 bases and J by 2 bases. Germline CDR1 is LNHDA and CDR2 is SQIVND (reference sequence). This CDR3 region has 16 residues. Full variable domain (remainder filled in from reference TRBV19 and TRBJ2-5): DGGITQSPKYLFRKEGQNVTLSCEQNLNHDAMYWYRQDPGQGLRLIYYSQIVNDFQKGDIAEGYSVSREKKESFPLTVTSAQKNPTAFYLCASSIRDRGEQETQYFGPGTRLLVL.